These T cell receptor beta chains were read from a single sample in a study of preoperative IRX-2 immunotherapy in early breast cancer. Libraries were prepared by immunoSEQ multiplex PCR; TCRdb keeps only in-frame clonotypes and omits some of them. The sample yields 40,000 or so clones, about 95% seen once. The source material was tumor tissue, sampled after IRX-2 immunotherapy. Receptor source: a human donor with breast cancer. Both conserved end residues are part of each CDR3. Fields, in order: J gene, clone size, D gene, V gene, CDR3 protein, CDR3 DNA. A D gene is named only where the DNA matches it firmly. Clone size is stated in some rows and not others, as once, few, many or a class when expanded.

TRBJ2-1 | - | TRBD2 | TRBV5-1 | CASSFRTSDGNEQFF | TGCGCCAGCAGCTTTAGGACTAGCGACGGCAATGAGCAGTTCTTC
TRBJ1-2 | once | - | TRBV13 | CASSLSVGVRANYGYTF | TGTGCCAGCAGCTTATCCGTAGGGGTCAGGGCTAACTATGGCTACACCTTC
TRBJ2-7 | - | - | TRBV13 | CASSFHPGFDEQYF | TGTGCCAGCAGCTTTCATCCAGGCTTCGACGAGCAGTACTTC
TRBJ2-6 | - | - | TRBV6-5 | CASSYSRAGANVLTF | TGTGCCAGCAGTTACTCGAGAGCTGGGGCCAACGTCCTGACTTTC
TRBJ2-2 | once | TRBD1 | TRBV27 | CASSSRQGWTGELFF | TGTGCCAGCAGCTCTCGACAGGGTTGGACCGGGGAGCTGTTTTTT
TRBJ2-2 | - | TRBD2 | TRBV29-1 | CSVQAGVSTGELFF | TGCAGCGTTCAGGCGGGAGTGAGCACCGGGGAGCTGTTTTTT
TRBJ1-1 | once | - | TRBV5-1 | CASSLDGRVDTEAFF | TGCGCCAGCAGCTTGGATGGCAGGGTGGACACTGAAGCTTTCTTT
TRBJ1-5 | - | - | TRBV28 | CASSSVVGQPQHF | TGTGCCAGCAGCTCAGTCGTGGGGCAGCCCCAGCATTTT
TRBJ2-1 | - | - | TRBV18 | CASSPDSYNEQFF | TGTGCCAGCTCACCAGACAGTTACAATGAGCAGTTCTTC
TRBJ2-2 | - | TRBD2 | TRBV7-3 | CASSNNIAGGLTGELFF | TGTGCCAGCAGCAACAACATAGCGGGGGGGCTCACCGGGGAGCTGTTTTTT
TRBJ1-1 | few | - | TRBV10-3 | CAISDNTHSMNTEAFF | TGTGCCATCAGTGACAATACCCATTCGATGAACACTGAAGCTTTCTTT
TRBJ1-6 | once | - | TRBV25-1 | CAGTQGYNSPLHF | TGTGCCGGAACACAGGGTTATAATTCACCCCTCCACTTT
TRBJ2-1 | - | - | TRBV29-1 | CSVDETNNEQFF | TGCAGCGTTGATGAAACAAACAATGAGCAGTTCTTC
TRBJ1-4 | - | - | TRBV5-1 | CASSLQGTNEKLFF | TGCGCCAGCAGCTTACAGGGCACTAATGAAAAACTGTTTTTT
TRBJ2-1 | - | - | TRBV6-6 | CAGGGAGSYNEQFF | TGTGCCGGGGGGGGCGCCGGATCCTACAATGAGCAGTTCTTC
TRBJ2-5 | - | TRBD2 | TRBV5-1 | CASSRQAGGPETQYF | TGCGCCAGCAGCCGTCAAGCGGGAGGGCCGGAGACCCAGTACTTC
TRBJ2-3 | - | TRBD1 | TRBV27 | CASKGQARDTQYF | TGTGCCAGCAAGGGACAGGCCCGGGATACGCAGTATTTT
TRBJ2-1 | - | TRBD2 | TRBV25-1 | CASSLAGGRAYNEQFF | TGTGCCAGCAGCCTAGCGGGAGGGCGAGCCTACAATGAGCAGTTCTTC
TRBJ2-3 | - | - | TRBV27 | CASNPGTRGTQYF | TGTGCCAGCAACCCCGGGACCCGGGGTACGCAGTATTTT
TRBJ2-7 | - | - | TRBV6-5 | CASSIQGVSYEQYF | TGTGCCAGCAGTATACAGGGTGTCTCCTACGAGCAGTACTTC
TRBJ1-4 | - | - | TRBV11-2 | CASSFVRGSEKLFF | TGTGCCAGCAGCTTCGTCAGGGGCTCGGAAAAACTGTTTTTT
TRBJ2-6 | - | TRBD1 | TRBV7-6 | CASTRRGQHSGANVLTF | TGTGCCAGCACCCGAAGGGGACAGCACTCTGGGGCCAACGTCCTGACTTTC
TRBJ1-4 | - | - | TRBV7-6 | CASSLDIRGGGNEKLFF | TGTGCCAGCAGCTTAGATATTCGCGGGGGTGGAAATGAAAAACTGTTTTTT
TRBJ2-1 | - | - | TRBV11-2 | CASSPVWVGEDNEQFF | TGTGCCAGCAGCCCGGTATGGGTGGGAGAGGACAATGAGCAGTTCTTC
TRBJ1-6 | - | - | TRBV27 | CASSLTGRDSPLHF | TGTGCCAGCAGTTTAACGGGAAGGGATTCACCCCTCCACTTT
TRBJ1-2 | - | - | TRBV7-2 | CASSLAPRRGGYYGYTF | TGTGCCAGCAGCTTAGCACCCCGGAGGGGAGGTTACTATGGCTACACCTTC
TRBJ2-2 | - | - | TRBV5-1 | CASSLAQGSNTGELFF | TGCGCCAGCAGCTTGGCTCAGGGGTCGAACACCGGGGAGCTGTTTTTT
TRBJ2-7 | - | - | TRBV21-1 | CASSKAWTPNYEQYF | TGTGCCAGCAGCAAAGCGTGGACCCCGAACTACGAGCAGTACTTC
TRBJ2-6 | - | - | TRBV4-1 | CASSQDGLSSGANVLTF | TGCGCCAGCAGCCAGGACGGACTGAGCTCTGGGGCCAACGTCCTGACTTTC